This T cell receptor (beta chain) was identified in a study of blood T cells in healthy people across ages. This CDR3 is built from 14 residues. Looked up from germline, CDR1 is MDHEN and CDR2 is SYDVKM. With 3 bases removed from V and 3 bases from J, the gap between germline ends came to 11 bases. As regards this clonotype: Its antigen is not known.

Primed by a sample-barcoded 5' primer and a J-beta primer mix, a second PCR proceeded for about 7 to 11 cycles. TCRdb reanalysed the 5' RACE reads using MiXCR and keeps one entry per CDR3 protein. The sample records some 1,800,000 distinct CDR3 sequences, about 39% being singletons. Whole-study findings and limits: Nothing was known about donor CMV status, and this possibly confounded expanded clonotype changes. Observed TCR beta diversity showed a strong correlation with the percentage of naive T cells as measured by flow cytometry. Comparison with aged donors showed that long-lived donors had more naive CD4+ cells and higher diversity.

The sequencing sample was made of blood. This receptor was obtained from a human donor in good health. The chain carries TRBV28 and TRBJ2-5, with D possibly matching TRBD2 (5 bases). CDR3 protein: CASSFGPAEETQYF. The CDR3 nucleotides are TGTGCCAGCAGTTTTGGTCCAGCGGAAGAGACCCAGTACTTC.